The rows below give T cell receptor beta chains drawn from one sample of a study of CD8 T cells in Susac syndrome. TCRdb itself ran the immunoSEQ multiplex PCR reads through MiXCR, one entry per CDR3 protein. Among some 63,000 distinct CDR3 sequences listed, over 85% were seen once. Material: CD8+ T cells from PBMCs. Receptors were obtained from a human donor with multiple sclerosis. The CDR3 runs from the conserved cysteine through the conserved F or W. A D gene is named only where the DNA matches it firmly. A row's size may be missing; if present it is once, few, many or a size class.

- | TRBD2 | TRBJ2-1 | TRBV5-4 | TGTGCCAGCAGCCCAAGCGGGGCCCTCAATGAGCAGTTCTTC | CASSPSGALNEQFF
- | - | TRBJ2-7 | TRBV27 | TGTGCCAGCAGTTCCTCCAACAGGGCTACCTACGAGCAGTACTTC | CASSSSNRATYEQYF
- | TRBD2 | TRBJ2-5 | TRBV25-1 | TGTGCCAGCAGTGCATCGGGACTAGCGGGAATCGAGACCCAGTACTTC | CASSASGLAGIETQYF
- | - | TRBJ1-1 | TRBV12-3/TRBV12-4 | TGTGCCAGCAGTTTCGCTGGGAACCCTGAAGCTTTCTTT | CASSFAGNPEAFF
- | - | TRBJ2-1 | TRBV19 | TGTGCCAGTAGTGGCGTGTGGGCCGAGCAGTTCTTC | CASSGVWAEQFF
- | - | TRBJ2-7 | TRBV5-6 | TGTGCCAGCACCTCGCAGAGGGTCTCCTACGAGCAGTACTTC | CASTSQRVSYEQYF
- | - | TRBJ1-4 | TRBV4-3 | TGCGCCAGCAGCCCCTTTAAGGATCCCAATGAAAAACTGTTTTTT | CASSPFKDPNEKLFF
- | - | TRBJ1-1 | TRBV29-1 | TGCAGCGTCCTTGGGGATACAGGGAACACTGAAGCTTTCTTT | CSVLGDTGNTEAFF
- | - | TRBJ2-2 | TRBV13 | TGTGCCAGCAGCCTCCGGGACGCTTGGACCGGGGAGCTGTTTTTT | CASSLRDAWTGELFF
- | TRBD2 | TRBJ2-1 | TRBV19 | TGTGCCAGTAGCCGACTAGCGCTACGTGAGCAGTTCTTC | CASSRLALREQFF
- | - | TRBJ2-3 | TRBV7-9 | TGTGCCATCGATCAGGGGGGGGATACGCAGTATTTT | CAIDQGGDTQYF
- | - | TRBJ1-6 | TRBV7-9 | TGTGCCAGCAGCTTAGGAGACTCACCCCTCCACTTT | CASSLGDSPLHF
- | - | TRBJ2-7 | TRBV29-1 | TGCAGCGTCACGGACGGGCCCTACGAGCAGTACTTC | CSVTDGPYEQYF
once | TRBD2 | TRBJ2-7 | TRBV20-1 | TGCAGTGCTAGAAGCGGGACCTCCTACGAGCAGTACTTC | CSARSGTSYEQYF
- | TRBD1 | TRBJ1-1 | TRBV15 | TGTGCCACCAGCACCGACAGGGGGCTGAACACTGAAGCTTTCTTT | CATSTDRGLNTEAFF
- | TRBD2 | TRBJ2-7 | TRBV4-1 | TGCGCCAGCAGCCCCACCGGGACTAGCGCCTACGAGCAGTACTTC | CASSPTGTSAYEQYF
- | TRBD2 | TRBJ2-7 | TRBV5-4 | TGTGCCAGCAGCCCGTTGATAGCGGGGGAGTATATCGAGCAGTACTTC | CASSPLIAGEYIEQYF
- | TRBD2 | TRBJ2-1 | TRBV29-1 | TGCAGCGCTATTGGACTAGCGGGTAACAATGAGCAGTTCTTC | CSAIGLAGNNEQFF
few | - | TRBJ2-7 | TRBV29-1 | TGCAGCGGAACGGACAGTTCCTACGAGCAGTACTTC | CSGTDSSYEQYF
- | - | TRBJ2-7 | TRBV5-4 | TGTGCCAGCGGCCCGACTAGTCACGAGCAGTACTTC | CASGPTSHEQYF
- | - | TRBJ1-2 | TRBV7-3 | TGTGCCAGCAGCTTAACTCGGTCCGGCCGGAATGGCTACACCTTC | CASSLTRSGRNGYTF
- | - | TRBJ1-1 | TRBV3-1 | TGTGCCGCTGCGACGGTGAACACTGAAGCTTTCTTT | CAAATVNTEAFF
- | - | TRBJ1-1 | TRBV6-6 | TGTGCCAGCAGTTACACGGCGACTGAAGCTTTCTTT | CASSYTATEAFF
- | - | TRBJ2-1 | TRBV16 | TGTGCCAGCAGCCAATTCGTGGGAACCAATGAGCAGTTCTTC | CASSQFVGTNEQFF
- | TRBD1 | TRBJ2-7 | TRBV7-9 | TGTGCCAGCACCCAAGCGGGACAGGGTGCCTACGAGCAGTACTTC | CASTQAGQGAYEQYF
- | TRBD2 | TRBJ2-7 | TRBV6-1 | TGTGCCAGCAGTCAAGCGGGAGGGCCATGGGAGCAGTACTTC | CASSQAGGPWEQYF
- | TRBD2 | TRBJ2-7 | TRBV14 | TGTGCCAGCAGCCGCCTGACTAGCGGGGGATCCTACGAGCAGTACTTC | CASSRLTSGGSYEQYF
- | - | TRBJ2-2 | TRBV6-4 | TGTGCCAGCAGCTCAGGGGACACCGGGGAGCTGTTTTTT | CASSSGDTGELFF
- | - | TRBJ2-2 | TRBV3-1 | TGTGCCAGCAGCCAAACACCCGAGGTGAACACCGGGGAGCTGTTTTTT | CASSQTPEVNTGELFF
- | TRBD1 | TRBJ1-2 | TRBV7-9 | TGTGCCAGCAGCTCGAGGGGGCAGGGCTACACCTTC | CASSSRGQGYTF
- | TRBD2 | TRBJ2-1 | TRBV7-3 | TGTGCCAGCAGCTTAGCGGGAGGGGGCAATGAGCAGTTCTTC | CASSLAGGGNEQFF
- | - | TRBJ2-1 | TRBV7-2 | TGTGCCAGCAGCTTAGGGACTACTGAGCAGTTCTTC | CASSLGTTEQFF
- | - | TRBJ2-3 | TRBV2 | TGTGCCAGCAATGGTATTGACACAGATACGCAGTATTTT | CASNGIDTDTQYF
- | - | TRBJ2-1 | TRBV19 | TGTGCCAGTAGTATAACCTACTGGGGCTACAACAATGAGCAGTTCTTC | CASSITYWGYNNEQFF
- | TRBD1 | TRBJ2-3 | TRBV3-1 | TGTGCCAGCAGCCAATACGGACAGGGGGAGAATACGCAGTATTTT | CASSQYGQGENTQYF
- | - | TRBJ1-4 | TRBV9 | TGTGCCAGCAGCGTAGGCCACGTTAAAAATGAAAAACTGTTTTTT | CASSVGHVKNEKLFF
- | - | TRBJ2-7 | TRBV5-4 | TGTGCCAGCACAATAACAGGGATTGTATCCTACGAGCAGTACTTC | CASTITGIVSYEQYF
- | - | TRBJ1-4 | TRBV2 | TGTGCCAGCGTTGAAGGGTTGGCTGAAAAACTGTTTTTT | CASVEGLAEKLFF
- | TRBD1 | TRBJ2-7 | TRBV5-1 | TGCGCCAGCAGCCTGGGACAGGGCGAAATAACCTACGAGCAGTACTTC | CASSLGQGEITYEQYF
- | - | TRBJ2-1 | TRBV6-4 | TGTGCCAGCAGTGAGGACTCCTACAATGAGCAGTTCTTC | CASSEDSYNEQFF
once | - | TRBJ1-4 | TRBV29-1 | TGCAGCGGTTCTGAAATAGGGGAAAAACTGTTTTTT | CSGSEIGEKLFF
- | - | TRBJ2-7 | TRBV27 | TGTGCCAGCAGTTTTAGGGGGGATTTCTACGAGCAGTACTTC | CASSFRGDFYEQYF
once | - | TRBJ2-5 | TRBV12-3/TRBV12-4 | TGTGCCAGCAGTAGAACAGGACATCAAGAGACCCAGTACTTC | CASSRTGHQETQYF
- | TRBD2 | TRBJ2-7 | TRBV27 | TGTGCCAGCAGTTTAGGTAGCGGGGTAGCCTACGAGCAGTACTTC | CASSLGSGVAYEQYF
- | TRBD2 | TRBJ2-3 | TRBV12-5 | TGTGCTAGTGGTTTGGAGCTAGCGGGGACAGATACGCAGTATTTT | CASGLELAGTDTQYF
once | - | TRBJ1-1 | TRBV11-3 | TGTGCCAGCAGCCTAGATTGGGGAACTGAAGCTTTCTTT | CASSLDWGTEAFF
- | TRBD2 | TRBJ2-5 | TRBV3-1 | TGTGCCAGCACCCCGGGACTAGCATCATTTTCGGAGACCCAGTACTTC | CASTPGLASFSETQYF
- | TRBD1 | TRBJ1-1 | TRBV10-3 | TGTGCCACGGGACAGCTTAGAAAGAACACTGAAGCTTTCTTT | CATGQLRKNTEAFF
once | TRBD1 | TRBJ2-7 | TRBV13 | TGTGCCAGCAGCTTCCGGGACAGGGGGTCCTACGAGCAGTACTTC | CASSFRDRGSYEQYF
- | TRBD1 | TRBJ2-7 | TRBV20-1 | TGCAGTGCTAAAACAAGACAGGGGGTTGACTACGAGCAGTACTTC | CSAKTRQGVDYEQYF
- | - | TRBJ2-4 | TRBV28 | TGTGCCAGCAGTTCCGGGGCCCAAAACATTCAGTACTTC | CASSSGAQNIQYF
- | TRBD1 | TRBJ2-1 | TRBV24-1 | TGTGCCACCAGAGAGACAGGGTACAATGAGCAGTTCTTC | CATRETGYNEQFF
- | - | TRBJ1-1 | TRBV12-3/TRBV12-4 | TGTGCCAGCAACATGCCCCAGGGGCAAGCTTTCTTT | CASNMPQGQAFF
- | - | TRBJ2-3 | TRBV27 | TGTGCCAGCAGTTTCTATTACCGGGACCCTAGTGTAGATACGCAGTATTTT | CASSFYYRDPSVDTQYF
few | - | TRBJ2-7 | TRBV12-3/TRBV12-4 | TGTGCCAGCAGTCTGGTCTCCTACGAGCAGTACTTC | CASSLVSYEQYF
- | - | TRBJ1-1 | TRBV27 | TGTGCCAGCAGTTTTCGTCCGAGCAACACTGAAGCTTTCTTT | CASSFRPSNTEAFF
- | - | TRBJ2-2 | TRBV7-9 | TGTGCCAGCAGGCTAGACACCGGGGAGCTGTTTTTT | CASRLDTGELFF
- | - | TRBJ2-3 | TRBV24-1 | TGTGCCACCAGTGGGACGGAAACTAGCACAGATACGCAGTATTTT | CATSGTETSTDTQYF
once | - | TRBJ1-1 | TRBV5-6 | TGTGCCAGCAGCTTGGACAGCACTGAAGCTTTCTTT | CASSLDSTEAFF
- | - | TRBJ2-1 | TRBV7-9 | TGTGCCAGCAGCGGTCTAGCCCGTGGCTCCTACAATGAGCAGTTCTTC | CASSGLARGSYNEQFF